This T cell receptor (beta chain) comes out of a study of blood T cells in healthy people across ages. Germline V gives CDR1 DFQATT, CDR2 SNEGSKA (reference sequence). The CDR3 has 9 residues. V lost 4 bases to trimming and J lost 6 bases, with 3 bases between them. The authors ran a second PCR of roughly 6 to 12 cycles using a sample-barcoded 5' primer and a J-beta primer mix. Via MiXCR, TCRdb re-called the 5' RACE reads, giving one row per CDR3 protein. The sample contains about 840,000 distinct CDR3 sequences, almost 30% of which appear only once. These same records also appear under a second study, on T cells of mothers and their children. That paper notes: An overlap that was slightly higher, though non-significant, was seen in related mother-child pairs versus unrelated pairs.

Sequenced material: blood. This sequence joins TRBV20-1 and TRBJ1-2; no clear D gene. The source is a woman aged 35 to 49 in good health. CDR3 amino acids: CSAKNGYTF. Written as DNA, the CDR3 is TGCAGTGCTAAGAATGGCTACACCTTC.